Here is one TCR beta chain with its context. Its antigen is unknown. These data come from a study of T cell responses to AZD1222 COVID-19 vaccine. Data came from immunoSEQ multiplex PCR; TCRdb stores just in-frame clones and leaves some out. Among under 120,000 clones listed, around 90% were seen once. Overall study findings and caveats: Donors skewed white British and female; clonal diversity was possibly underestimated. Vaccine-associated CD4 TCRs spanned spike, dominant at 160-218 and 743-854. Epitopes outside B.1.351 and B.1.1.7 mutated regions reportedly drew nearly half of spike TCRs.

V was pared by 6 bases and J by 2 bases, with 8 bases between. CDR1 and CDR2 from the germline V gene are SGHTA and FQGTGA. This CDR3 is built from 13 residues. V is TRBV7-3 and J is TRBJ1-3, with unresolved D. Sample: peripheral blood, taken on day 0 of AZD1222 vaccination. This clonotype was sampled from an adult in good health. CDR3 amino acids: CASSAGAGNTIYF. The CDR3 DNA reads TGTGCCAGCAGTGCCGGAGCTGGAAACACCATATATTTT.